This T cell receptor (beta chain) comes out of a study of early T cells in non-severe SARS-CoV-2 infection. Study overall: Unpaired chains resulted from sequencing bulk RNA of unsorted whole blood. General study points: A preference for anti-spike CD8 responses marked VDJdb matching, which missed private and CD4 specificities.

This clonotype occurred many times. Its specificity is unknown. TCRdb re-analysed the 5' RACE reads in MiXCR, keeping a single row per CDR3 protein. The data hold tens of thousands of distinct CDR3 sequences, with 4.5% observed a single time. This CDR3 spans 14 amino acids. Germline V gives CDR1 SGHRS, CDR2 YFSETQ. V lost 5 bases to trimming and J lost 2 bases, with 13 bases between them. Sequenced material: whole blood. This receptor was identified in an adult who was a healthcare worker with PCR-confirmed SARS-CoV-2 infection or an uninfected control (not recorded which). V usage is TRBV5-1 and J usage is TRBJ1-1; a weak D match, TRBD1 (5 bases). Written as DNA, the CDR3 is TGCGCCAGCAGAAATGGGGCCGATAACACTGAAGCTTTCTTT. Protein product: CASRNGADNTEAFF.